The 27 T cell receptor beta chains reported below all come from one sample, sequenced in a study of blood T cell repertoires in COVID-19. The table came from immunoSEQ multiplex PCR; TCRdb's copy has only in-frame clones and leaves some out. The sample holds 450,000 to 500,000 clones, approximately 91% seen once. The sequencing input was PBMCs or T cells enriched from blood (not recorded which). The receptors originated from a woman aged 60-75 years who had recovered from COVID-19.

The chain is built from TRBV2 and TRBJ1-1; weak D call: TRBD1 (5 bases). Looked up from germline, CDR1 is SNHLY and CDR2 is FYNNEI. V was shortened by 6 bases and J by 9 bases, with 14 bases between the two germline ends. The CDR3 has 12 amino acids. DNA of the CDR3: TGTGCCAGCAGGGGTGCCAGGGATCAAGCTTTCTTT. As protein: CASRGARDQAFF. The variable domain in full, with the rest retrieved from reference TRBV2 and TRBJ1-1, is EPEVTQTPSHQVTQMGQEVILRCVPISNHLYFYWYRQILGQKVEFLVSFYNNEISEKSEIFDDQFSVERPDGSNFTLKIRSTKLEDSAMYFCASRGARDQAFFGQGTRLTVV.

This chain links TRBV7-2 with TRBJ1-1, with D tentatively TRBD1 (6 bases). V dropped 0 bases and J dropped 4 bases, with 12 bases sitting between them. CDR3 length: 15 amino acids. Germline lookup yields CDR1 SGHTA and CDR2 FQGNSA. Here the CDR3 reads CASSLARTVFTEAFF. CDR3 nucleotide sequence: TGTGCCAGCAGCTTAGCGCGGACAGTTTTCACTGAAGCTTTCTTT.

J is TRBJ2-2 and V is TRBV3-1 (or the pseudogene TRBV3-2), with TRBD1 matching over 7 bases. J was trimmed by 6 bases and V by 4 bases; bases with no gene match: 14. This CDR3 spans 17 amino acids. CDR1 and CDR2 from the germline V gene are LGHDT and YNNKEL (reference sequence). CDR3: CASSLLKGNRGSGELFF. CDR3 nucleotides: TGTGCCAGCAGCCTACTAAAGGGGAACAGGGGATCCGGGGAGCTGTTTTTT.

This CDR3 reads CASSPKGRNTEAFF. The CDR3 nucleotides are TGTGCCAGCAGCCCCAAAGGGAGGAACACTGAAGCTTTCTTT. The chain links TRBV9 to TRBJ1-1; no definite D call. V gave up 4 bases and J gave up 1 base, with 11 bases separating them. CDR1 and CDR2 (germline): SGDLS, YYNGEE. This CDR3 region has 14 residues.

The CDR3 sequence: CASSTSPGSYYGYTF. CDR3 nucleotides: TGTGCCAGCAGCACTTCTCCCGGGTCGTATTATGGCTACACCTTC. The chain carries TRBV13 and TRBJ1-2; D is undetermined. CDR1 and CDR2 (germline): PRHDT, FYEKMQ (reference sequence). The CDR3 consists of 15 residues. Trimming pared 5 bases from V and 5 bases from J, leaving 18 bases between.

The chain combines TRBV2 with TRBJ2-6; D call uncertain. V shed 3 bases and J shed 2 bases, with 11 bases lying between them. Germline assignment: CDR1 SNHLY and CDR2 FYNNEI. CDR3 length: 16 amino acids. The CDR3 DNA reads TGTGCCAGCAGTGACAGTCGGGTGGCTGGGGCCAACGTCCTGACTTTC. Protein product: CASSDSRVAGANVLTF.

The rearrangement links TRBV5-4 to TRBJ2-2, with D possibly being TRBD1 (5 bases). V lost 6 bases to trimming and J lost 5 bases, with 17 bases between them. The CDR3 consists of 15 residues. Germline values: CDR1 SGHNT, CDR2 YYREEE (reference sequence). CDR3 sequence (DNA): TGTGCCAGCACCTGGGTAGGGGCCGCGACCGGGGAGCTGTTTTTT. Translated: CASTWVGAATGELFF. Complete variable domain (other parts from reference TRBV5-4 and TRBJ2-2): ETGVTQSPTHLIKTRGQQVTLRCSSQSGHNTVSWYQQALGQGPQFIFQYYREEENGRGNFPPRFSGLQFPNYSSELNVNALELDDSALYLCASTWVGAATGELFFGEGSRLTVL.

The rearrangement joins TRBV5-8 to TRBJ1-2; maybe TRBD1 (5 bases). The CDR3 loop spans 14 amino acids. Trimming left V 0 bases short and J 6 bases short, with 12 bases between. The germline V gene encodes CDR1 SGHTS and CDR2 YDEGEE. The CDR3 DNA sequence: TGTGCCAGCAGCTTGGTGGTCCGGGGGGATGGCTACACCTTC. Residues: CASSLVVRGDGYTF.

The CDR3 DNA is TGTGCCAGCAGCTTTACAGATCATGCCATTAATGAGCAGTTCTTC. Encoded protein: CASSFTDHAINEQFF. The rearrangement joins TRBV7-9 to TRBJ2-1; the D is unclear. V dropped 3 bases and J dropped 7 bases, with 16 bases sitting between them. CDR1 and CDR2 from the germline V gene are SEHNR and FQNEAQ (reference sequence). The CDR3 is 15 residues long.

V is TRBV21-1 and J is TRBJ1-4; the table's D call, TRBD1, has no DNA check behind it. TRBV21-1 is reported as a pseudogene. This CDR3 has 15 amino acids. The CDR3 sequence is CASSNWSGVREKLFF. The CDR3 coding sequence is TGTGCCAGCAGCAATTGGTCAGGGGTTAGAGAAAAACTGTTTTTT.

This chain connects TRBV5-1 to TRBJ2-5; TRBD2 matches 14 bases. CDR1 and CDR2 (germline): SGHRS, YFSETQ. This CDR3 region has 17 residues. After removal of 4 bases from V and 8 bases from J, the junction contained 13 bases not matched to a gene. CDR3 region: CASSLKTSGGDLGTQYF. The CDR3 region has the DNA TGCGCCAGCAGCCTAAAGACTAGCGGGGGGGATCTTGGTACCCAGTACTTC.

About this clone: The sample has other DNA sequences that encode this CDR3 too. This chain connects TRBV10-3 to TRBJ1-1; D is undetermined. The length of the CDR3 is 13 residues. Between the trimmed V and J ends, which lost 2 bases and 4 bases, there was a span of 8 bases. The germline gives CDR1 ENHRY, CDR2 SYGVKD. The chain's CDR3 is CAISEGGGTEAFF. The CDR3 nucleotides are TGTGCCATCAGTGAGGGCGGCGGCACTGAAGCTTTCTTT.

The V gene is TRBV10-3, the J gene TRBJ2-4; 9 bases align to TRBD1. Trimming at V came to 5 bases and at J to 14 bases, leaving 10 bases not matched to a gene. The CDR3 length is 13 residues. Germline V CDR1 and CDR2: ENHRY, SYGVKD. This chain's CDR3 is CAISWGDRERKYF. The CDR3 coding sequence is TGTGCCATCAGTTGGGGGGACAGGGAAAGGAAGTACTTC.

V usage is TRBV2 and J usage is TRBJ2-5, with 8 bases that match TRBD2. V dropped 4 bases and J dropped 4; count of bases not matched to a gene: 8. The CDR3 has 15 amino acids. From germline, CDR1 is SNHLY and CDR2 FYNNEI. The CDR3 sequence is CASSVTRGGGETQYF. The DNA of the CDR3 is TGTGCCAGCAGTGTCACCCGGGGGGGTGGAGAGACCCAGTACTTC.

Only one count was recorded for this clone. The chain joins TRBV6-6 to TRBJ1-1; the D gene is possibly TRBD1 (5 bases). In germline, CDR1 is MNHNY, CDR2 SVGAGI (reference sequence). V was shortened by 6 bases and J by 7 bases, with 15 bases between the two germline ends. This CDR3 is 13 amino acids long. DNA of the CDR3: TGTGCCAGCAGCCTACCCAGCGACAGTGAAGCTTTCTTT. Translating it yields CASSLPSDSEAFF.

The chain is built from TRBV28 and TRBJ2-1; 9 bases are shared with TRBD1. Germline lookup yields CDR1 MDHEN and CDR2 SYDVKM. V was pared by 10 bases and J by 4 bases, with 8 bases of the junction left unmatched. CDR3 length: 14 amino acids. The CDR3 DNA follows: TGTGCCACCTCGGGGACAGGGCGATACAATGAGCAGTTCTTC. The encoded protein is CATSGTGRYNEQFF. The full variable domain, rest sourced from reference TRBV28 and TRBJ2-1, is DVKVTQSSRYLVKRTGEKVFLECVQDMDHENMFWYRQDPGLGLRLIYFSYDVKMKEKGDIPEGYSVSREKKERFSLILESASTNQTSMYLCATSGTGRYNEQFFGPGTRLTVL.

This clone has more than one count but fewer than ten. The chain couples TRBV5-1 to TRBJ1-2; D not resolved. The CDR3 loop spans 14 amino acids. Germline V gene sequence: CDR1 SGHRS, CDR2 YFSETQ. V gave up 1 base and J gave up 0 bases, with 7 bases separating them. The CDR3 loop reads CASSLSGSNYGYTF. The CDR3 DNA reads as TGCGCCAGCAGCTTGTCTGGCTCTAACTATGGCTACACCTTC. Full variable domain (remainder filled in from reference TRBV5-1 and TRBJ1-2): KAGVTQTPRYLIKTRGQQVTLSCSPISGHRSVSWYQQTPGQGLQFLFEYFSETQRNKGNFPGRFSGRQFSNSRSEMNVSTLELGDSALYLCASSLSGSNYGYTFGSGTRLTVV.

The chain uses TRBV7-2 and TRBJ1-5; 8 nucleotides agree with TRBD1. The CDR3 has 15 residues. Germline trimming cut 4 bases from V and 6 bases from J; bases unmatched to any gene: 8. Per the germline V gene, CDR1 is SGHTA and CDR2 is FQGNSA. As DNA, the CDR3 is TGTGCCAGCAGCTCACAGACAGGGGTCGCTCAGCCCCAGCATTTT. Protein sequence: CASSSQTGVAQPQHF. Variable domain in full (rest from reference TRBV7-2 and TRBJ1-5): GAGVSQSPSNKVTEKGKDVELRCDPISGHTALYWYRQSLGQGLEFLIYFQGNSAPDKSGLPSDRFSAERTGGSVSTLTIQRTQQEDSAVYLCASSSQTGVAQPQHFGDGTRLSIL.

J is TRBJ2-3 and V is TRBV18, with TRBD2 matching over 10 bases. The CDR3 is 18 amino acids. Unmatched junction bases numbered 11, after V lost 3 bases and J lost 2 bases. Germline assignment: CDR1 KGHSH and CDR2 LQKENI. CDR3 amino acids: CASSPLAGAAAATDTQYF. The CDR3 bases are TGTGCCAGCTCACCCCTAGCGGGGGCCGCCGCTGCCACAGATACGCAGTATTTT.

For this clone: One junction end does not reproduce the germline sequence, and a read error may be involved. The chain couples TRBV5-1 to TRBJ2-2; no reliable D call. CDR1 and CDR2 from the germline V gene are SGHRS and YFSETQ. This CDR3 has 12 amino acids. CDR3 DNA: TGCGCCAGCAGATTAAACATCGGGGAGCTGTTTTTT. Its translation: CASRLNIGELFF.

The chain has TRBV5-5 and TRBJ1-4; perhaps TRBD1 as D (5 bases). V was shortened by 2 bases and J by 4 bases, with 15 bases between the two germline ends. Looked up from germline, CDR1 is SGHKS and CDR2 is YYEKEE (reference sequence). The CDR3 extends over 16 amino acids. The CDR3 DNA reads TGTGCCAGCAGCTTTGCGGGGGGGAGCCTTAATGAAAAACTGTTTTTT. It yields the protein CASSFAGGSLNEKLFF.

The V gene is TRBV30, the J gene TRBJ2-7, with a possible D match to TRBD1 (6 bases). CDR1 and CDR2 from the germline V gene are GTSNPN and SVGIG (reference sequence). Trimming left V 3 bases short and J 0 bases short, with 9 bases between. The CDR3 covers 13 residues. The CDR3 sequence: CAWRPRGSYEQYV. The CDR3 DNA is TGTGCCTGGAGGCCCAGGGGCTCCTACGAGCAGTACGTC.

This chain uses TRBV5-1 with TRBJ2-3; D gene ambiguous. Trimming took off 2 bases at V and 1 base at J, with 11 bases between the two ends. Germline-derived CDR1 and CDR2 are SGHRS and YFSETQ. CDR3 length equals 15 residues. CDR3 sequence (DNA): TGCGCCAGCAGCTTTTTGGGCAGTGGCACAGATACGCAGTATTTT. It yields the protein CASSFLGSGTDTQYF.

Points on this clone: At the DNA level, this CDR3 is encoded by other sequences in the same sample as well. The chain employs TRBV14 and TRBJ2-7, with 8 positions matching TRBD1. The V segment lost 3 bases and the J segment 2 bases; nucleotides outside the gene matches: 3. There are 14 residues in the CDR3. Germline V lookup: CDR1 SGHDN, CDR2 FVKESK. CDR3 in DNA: TGTGCCAGCAGCCAGGGGACAGGAGCCTACGAGCAGTACGTC. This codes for CASSQGTGAYEQYV.

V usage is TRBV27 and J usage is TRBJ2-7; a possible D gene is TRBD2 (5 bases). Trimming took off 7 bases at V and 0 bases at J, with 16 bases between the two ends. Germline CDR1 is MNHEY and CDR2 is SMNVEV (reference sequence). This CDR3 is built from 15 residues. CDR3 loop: CASTQRGPSSYEQYF. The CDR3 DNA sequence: TGTGCCAGCACCCAACGGGGTCCTAGCTCCTACGAGCAGTACTTC.

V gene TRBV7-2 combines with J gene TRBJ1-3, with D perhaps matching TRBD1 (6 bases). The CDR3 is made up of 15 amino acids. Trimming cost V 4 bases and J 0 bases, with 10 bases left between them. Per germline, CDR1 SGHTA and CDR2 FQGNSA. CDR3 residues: CASSYTGTSGNTIYF. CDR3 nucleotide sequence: TGTGCCAGCAGCTACACAGGGACCTCTGGAAACACCATATATTTT.

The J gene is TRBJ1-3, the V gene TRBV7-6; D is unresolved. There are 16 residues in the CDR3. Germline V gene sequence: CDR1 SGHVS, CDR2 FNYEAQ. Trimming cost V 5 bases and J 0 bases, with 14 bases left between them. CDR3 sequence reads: CASSQNTAFSGNTIYF. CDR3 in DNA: TGTGCCAGCAGCCAAAATACAGCCTTCTCTGGAAACACCATATATTTT.